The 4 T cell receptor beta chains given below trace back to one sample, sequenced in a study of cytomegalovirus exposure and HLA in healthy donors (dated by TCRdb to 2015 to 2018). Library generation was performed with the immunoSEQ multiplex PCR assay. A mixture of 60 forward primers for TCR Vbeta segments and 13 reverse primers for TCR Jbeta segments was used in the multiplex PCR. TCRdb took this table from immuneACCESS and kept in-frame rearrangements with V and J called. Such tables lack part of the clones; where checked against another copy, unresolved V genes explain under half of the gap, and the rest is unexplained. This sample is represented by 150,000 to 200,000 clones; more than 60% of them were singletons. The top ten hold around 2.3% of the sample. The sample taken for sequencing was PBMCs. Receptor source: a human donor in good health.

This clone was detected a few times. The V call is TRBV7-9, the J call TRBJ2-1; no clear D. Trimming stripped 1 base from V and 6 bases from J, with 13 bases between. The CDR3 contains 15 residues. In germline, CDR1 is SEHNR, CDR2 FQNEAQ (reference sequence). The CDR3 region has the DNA TGTGCCAGCAGCTTAGGGTCAGGAAATATCAATGAGCAGTTCTTC. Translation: CASSLGSGNINEQFF.

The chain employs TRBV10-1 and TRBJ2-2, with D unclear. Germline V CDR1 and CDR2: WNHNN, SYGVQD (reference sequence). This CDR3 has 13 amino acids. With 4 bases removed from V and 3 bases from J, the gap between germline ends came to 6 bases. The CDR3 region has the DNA TGCGCCAGCAGTGCGATAGACACCGGGGAGCTGTTTTTT. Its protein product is CASSAIDTGELFF.

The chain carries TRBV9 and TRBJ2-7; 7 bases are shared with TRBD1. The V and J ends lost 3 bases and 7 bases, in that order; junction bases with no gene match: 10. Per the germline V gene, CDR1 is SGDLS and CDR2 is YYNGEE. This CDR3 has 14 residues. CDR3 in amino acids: CASSATGWQNEQYF. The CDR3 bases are TGTGCCAGCAGCGCGACAGGGTGGCAGAATGAGCAGTACTTC.

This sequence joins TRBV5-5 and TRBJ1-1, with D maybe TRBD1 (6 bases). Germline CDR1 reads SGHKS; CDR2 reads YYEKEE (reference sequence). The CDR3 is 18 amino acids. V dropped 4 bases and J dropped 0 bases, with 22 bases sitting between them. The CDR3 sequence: CASSLRPTGSGMNTEAFF. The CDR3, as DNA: TGTGCCAGCAGCCTCCGCCCGACAGGTTCAGGGATGAACACTGAAGCTTTCTTT.